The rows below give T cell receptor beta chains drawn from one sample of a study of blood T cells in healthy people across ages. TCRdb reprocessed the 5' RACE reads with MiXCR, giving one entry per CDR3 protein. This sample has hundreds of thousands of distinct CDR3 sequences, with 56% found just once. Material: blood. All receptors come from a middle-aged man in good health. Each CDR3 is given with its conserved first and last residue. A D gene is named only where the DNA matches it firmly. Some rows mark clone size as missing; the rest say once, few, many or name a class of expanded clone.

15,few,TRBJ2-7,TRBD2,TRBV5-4,TGTGCCAGCAGTCGACTAGCGGGGGTTTCCTACGAGCAGTACTTC,CASSRLAGVSYEQYF
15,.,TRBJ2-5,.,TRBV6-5,TGTGCCAGCAGTTACGTCCCAGGGGAGGGGGAGACCCAGTACTTC,CASSYVPGEGETQYF
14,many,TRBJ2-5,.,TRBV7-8,TGTGCCAGCAGCATCAGACGGACCCAAGAGACCCAGTACTTC,CASSIRRTQETQYF
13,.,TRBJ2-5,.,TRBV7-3,TGTGCCAGCAGCCCTGGGGCATCGCAGACCCAGTACTTC,CASSPGASQTQYF
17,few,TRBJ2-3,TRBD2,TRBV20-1,TGCAGTGCTACGGCTAGCGGGAGTGGTATATTCACAGATACGCAGTATTTT,CSATASGSGIFTDTQYF
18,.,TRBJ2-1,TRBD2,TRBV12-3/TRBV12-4,TGTGCCAGCAGTTTAGCGCTGGCCGGGAGGGCCGTTTGGGATGAGCAGTTCTTC,CASSLALAGRAVWDEQFF
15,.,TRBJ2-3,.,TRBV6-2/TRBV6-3,TGTGCCAGCAGGCCAGGCCCCGCGACGGCAGATACGCAGTATTTT,CASRPGPATADTQYF
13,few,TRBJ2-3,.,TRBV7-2,TGTGCCAGCAGCTTAGAATCGGATTCCGTACAGTATTTT,CASSLESDSVQYF
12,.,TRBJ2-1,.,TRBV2,TGTGCCACGAGACTAGACTACAATGAGCAGTTCTTC,CATRLDYNEQFF
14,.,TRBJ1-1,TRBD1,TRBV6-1,TGTGCCAGCAGTGTAGTAGACAGGGGTGGTGAAGCTTTCTTT,CASSVVDRGGEAFF
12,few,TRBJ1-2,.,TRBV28,TGTGCCAGCAGTTATTCTGCTGGTGGCTACACCTTC,CASSYSAGGYTF
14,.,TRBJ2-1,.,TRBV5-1,TGCGCCAGCAGCTCGGGGGGCGGACTCAATGAGCAGTTCTTC,CASSSGGGLNEQFF
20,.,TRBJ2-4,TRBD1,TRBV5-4,TGTGCCAGCAGCTCTAACGCCGGGACAGGGGATCTACTAGCCAAAAACATTCAGTACTTC,CASSSNAGTGDLLAKNIQYF
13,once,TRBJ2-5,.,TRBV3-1,TGTGCCAGCGAGCCCAGGGATCAAGAGACCCAGTACTTC,CASEPRDQETQYF
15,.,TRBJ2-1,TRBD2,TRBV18,TGTGCCAGCTCACCACCTCTAGCGGGGTACAATGAGCAGTTCTTC,CASSPPLAGYNEQFF
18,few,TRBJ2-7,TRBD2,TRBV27,TGTGCCAGCAAACTTCTTGGGGCTAGCGGGGGGCTCGCGAATGAGCAGTACTTC,CASKLLGASGGLANEQYF